Following are 20 T cell receptor beta chains from one sample sequenced in a study of Ad26.COV2.S vaccination and SARS-CoV-2 variants. The treatment: over 15 received Ad26.COV2.S at low or high dose, single or two shots; 5 received placebo; per-sample allocation not given. Collection of samples fell on day 63 after the first vaccine or placebo injection. Generated by immunoSEQ multiplex PCR, the TCRdb table keeps only in-frame clones and is missing some. The table shows under 550,000 clones, with around 90% occurring only once. This specimen was peripheral blood, taken in a trial of Ad26.COV2.S vaccine versus placebo. These receptors were collected from a person aged 18-65 years who received the Ad26.COV2.S COVID-19 vaccine or a placebo.

This chain links TRBV9 with TRBJ2-3, with D tentatively TRBD2 (6 bases). Deletions cut 4 bases from V and 7 bases from J, with 19 bases between. There are 15 residues in the CDR3. Germline V CDR1 and CDR2: SGDLS, YYNGEE. CDR3: CASSPRGNPLNTQYF. The CDR3, as DNA: TGTGCCAGCAGCCCCCGGGGGAACCCTTTGAATACGCAGTATTTT.

This chain joins TRBV5-4 and TRBJ1-1; TRBD1 matches 8 bases. V dropped 4 bases and J dropped 0; count of bases not matched to a gene: 11. The CDR3 is 17 residues long. CDR1 and CDR2 from the germline V gene are SGHNT and YYREEE (reference sequence). The CDR3 sequence: CASSPSPGTGLNTEAFF. CDR3 coding DNA: TGTGCCAGCAGCCCGAGTCCCGGGACAGGTCTGAACACTGAAGCTTTCTTT. The variable domain in full, completed from reference TRBV5-4 and TRBJ1-1, reads ETGVTQSPTHLIKTRGQQVTLRCSSQSGHNTVSWYQQALGQGPQFIFQYYREEENGRGNFPPRFSGLQFPNYSSELNVNALELDDSALYLCASSPSPGTGLNTEAFFGQGTRLTVV.

The rearrangement joins TRBV5-1 to TRBJ1-3, with a possible D match to TRBD1 (5 bases). The CDR3 covers 15 residues. V lost 5 bases to trimming and J lost 0 bases, with 12 bases between them. Germline CDR1 SGHRS, CDR2 YFSETQ. CDR3 in DNA: TGCGCCAGCAGGCCTTCGGGGGACTCTGGAAACACCATATATTTT. Its protein is CASRPSGDSGNTIYF. Full variable domain (remainder filled in from reference TRBV5-1 and TRBJ1-3): KAGVTQTPRYLIKTRGQQVTLSCSPISGHRSVSWYQQTPGQGLQFLFEYFSETQRNKGNFPGRFSGRQFSNSRSEMNVSTLELGDSALYLCASRPSGDSGNTIYFGEGSWLTVV.

V gene TRBV7-2 combines with J gene TRBJ1-6, with 9 bases identical to TRBD1. This CDR3 contains 17 residues. V gave up 4 bases and J gave up 5 bases; unmatched junction bases: 9. Germline V lookup: CDR1 SGHTA, CDR2 FQGNSA. The chain's CDR3 is CASSSRAGTGHNSPLHF. Written as DNA, the CDR3 is TGTGCCAGCAGCTCCAGGGCCGGGACAGGGCATAATTCACCCCTCCACTTT.

This clone is a singleton in its sample. In nucleotides, the CDR3 is TGTGCCAGCAGCTTATTGACAGTCACAGATACGCAGTATTTT. Translation: CASSLLTVTDTQYF. The chain has TRBV5-4 and TRBJ2-3, with D possibly TRBD1 on 5 matching bases. Looked up from germline, CDR1 is SGHNT and CDR2 is YYREEE (reference sequence). The CDR3 has 14 residues. V was clipped by 2 bases and J by 2 bases, with 9 bases between them.

On this clone itself: Distinct nucleotide sequences in the sample also encode this CDR3. The chain employs TRBV6-5 and TRBJ2-1, with D unclear. This CDR3 contains 11 residues. Germline CDR1 reads MNHEY; CDR2 reads SVGAGI. Trimming pared 2 bases from V and 7 bases from J, leaving 3 bases between. The CDR3 loop reads CASSYGNEQFF. CDR3 bases: TGTGCCAGCAGTTACGGGAATGAGCAGTTCTTC.

V is TRBV9 and J is TRBJ1-2; D unresolved. The CDR3 is made up of 14 amino acids. V lost 3 bases and J 6 bases, leaving 15 bases between the germline ends. Germline assignment: CDR1 SGDLS and CDR2 YYNGEE. This CDR3 reads CASSGGVIGDGYTF. The CDR3 coding sequence is TGTGCCAGCAGCGGTGGGGTGATAGGTGATGGCTACACCTTC. Variable domain in full (rest from reference TRBV9 and TRBJ1-2): DSGVTQTPKHLITATGQRVTLRCSPRSGDLSVYWYQQSLDQGLQFLIQYYNGEERAKGNILERFSAQQFPDLHSELNLSSLELGDSALYFCASSGGVIGDGYTFGSGTRLTVV.

The chain employs TRBV19 and TRBJ2-4; D gene unclear. The V end lost 6 bases, the J end lost 0 bases, and 24 bases lay between the germline ends. Per the germline V gene, CDR1 is LNHDA and CDR2 is SQIVND (reference sequence). The CDR3 has 19 amino acids. This CDR3 is CASRPHGLAPFRAKNIQYF. CDR3 DNA sequence: TGTGCCAGTAGGCCCCACGGCCTCGCCCCTTTCAGAGCCAAAAACATTCAGTACTTC.

This clone was counted a single time. V usage is TRBV3-1 (or the pseudogene TRBV3-2) and J usage is TRBJ2-7; 10 bases match TRBD2. The V segment lost 4 bases and the J segment 2 bases; nucleotides outside the gene matches: 5. The germline gives CDR1 LGHDT, CDR2 YNNKEL (reference sequence). This CDR3 is 15 amino acids long. DNA of the CDR3: TGTGCCAGCAGCCCCACTAGCGGGAACACCTACGAGCAGTACTTC. Translation: CASSPTSGNTYEQYF.

The chain is built from TRBV9 and TRBJ2-1; D gene uncertain. The germline V gene encodes CDR1 SGDLS and CDR2 YYNGEE. The V end lost 2 bases, the J end lost 8 bases, and 14 bases lay between the germline ends. There are 14 residues in the CDR3. CDR3 loop: CASSVRGVGDEQFF. As DNA, the CDR3 is TGTGCCAGCAGCGTCCGTGGGGTTGGAGATGAGCAGTTCTTC.

The J gene is TRBJ1-1, the V gene TRBV2; a weak D match, TRBD1 (6 bases). CDR3 length: 11 residues. Germline V gives CDR1 SNHLY, CDR2 FYNNEI. V lost 6 bases to trimming and J lost 11 bases, with 13 bases between them. This chain's CDR3 is CASSARGGAFF. DNA of the CDR3: TGTGCCAGCAGCGCCAGGGGAGGGGCTTTCTTT.

The V gene is TRBV7-6, the J gene TRBJ2-6, with D unclear. Trimming cost V 1 base and J 0 bases, with 7 bases left between them. The CDR3 has 16 amino acids. Germline CDR1 is SGHVS and CDR2 is FNYEAQ. The CDR3 DNA reads as TGTGCCAGCAGCTTAGAACCTTACTCTGGGGCCAACGTCCTGACTTTC. Translation: CASSLEPYSGANVLTF.

This clone was seen once. The V gene is TRBV6-5, the J gene TRBJ2-3, with 11 bases aligning to TRBD2. Germline V gene data show CDR1 as MNHEY and CDR2 as SVGAGI. The CDR3 extends over 16 amino acids. The ends lost 0 bases at V and 7 bases at J; junction bases unmatched: 6. The CDR3 sequence is CASSYSTSGTRNTQYF. In DNA, the CDR3 is TGTGCCAGCAGTTACTCGACTAGCGGGACCAGGAATACGCAGTATTTT.

This clone appeared once. This chain links TRBV30 with TRBJ2-3, with a weak D call TRBD2 (6 bases). Germline V lookup: CDR1 GTSNPN, CDR2 SVGIG (reference sequence). V was pared by 2 bases and J by 5 bases, with 20 bases between. This CDR3 has 16 residues. CDR3 sequence (DNA): TGTGCCTGGAGTCCATTAGGCGGGGTGGCGTTAGATACGCAGTATTTT. Translation gives CAWSPLGGVALDTQYF.

This chain joins TRBV19 and TRBJ1-1, with D unresolved. Germline V gives CDR1 LNHDA, CDR2 SQIVND (reference sequence). Trimming took off 5 bases at V and 1 base at J, with 14 bases between the two ends. This CDR3 has 15 residues. CDR3 in amino acids: CASSHSTDGNTEAFF. CDR3 coding DNA: TGTGCCAGTAGTCACTCCACCGACGGGAACACTGAAGCTTTCTTT.

The chain carries TRBV18 and TRBJ1-1, with 7 bases lining up with TRBD1. J lost 0 bases, V lost 2 bases, and 0 bases had no gene match. Looked up from germline, CDR1 is KGHSH and CDR2 is LQKENI. The CDR3 extends over 14 amino acids. The CDR3 DNA sequence: TGTGCCAGCTCACCAGGGACAGTGAACACTGAAGCTTTCTTT. Encoded protein: CASSPGTVNTEAFF.

The chain uses TRBV2 and TRBJ2-7; D remains ambiguous. The CDR3 contains 11 residues. Germline V gene sequence: CDR1 SNHLY, CDR2 FYNNEI. Trimming took 11 bases from V and 2 from J, leaving 10 bases between them. CDR3 protein: CAVDITYEQYF. CDR3 coding DNA: TGTGCCGTAGACATTACCTACGAGCAGTACTTC.

J is TRBJ2-7 and V is TRBV11-3; a possible D gene is TRBD2 (5 bases). The V end lost 2 bases, the J end lost 2 bases, and 13 bases lay between the germline ends. CDR1 and CDR2 (germline): SGHNT, YENEEA. The CDR3 loop spans 15 amino acids. DNA for the CDR3: TGTGCCAGCAGCTTACCGGGAATTGTCCCCTACGAGCAGTACTTC. Translating it yields CASSLPGIVPYEQYF.

The gene calls are TRBV10-2 and TRBJ2-1; 7 nucleotides agree with TRBD2. The germline gives CDR1 WSHSY, CDR2 SAAADI. Germline trimming cut 1 base from V and 2 bases from J; bases unmatched to any gene: 5. The CDR3 totals 16 residues. CDR3 region: CASSEWGGSAYNEQFF. CDR3 sequence (DNA): TGCGCCAGCAGTGAGTGGGGCGGGAGTGCCTACAATGAGCAGTTCTTC.

The gene calls are TRBV6-2 or TRBV6-3 and TRBJ1-2, with a possible D match to TRBD1 (5 bases). V dropped 5 bases and J dropped 8 bases, with 15 bases sitting between them. The CDR3 has 13 residues. Per germline, CDR1 MNHEY and CDR2 SVGEGT. Written as DNA, the CDR3 is TGTGCCAGCAGTCCCGGGGCGATCGACGGCTACACCTTC. It encodes CASSPGAIDGYTF.